This T cell receptor beta chain was recorded in a study of control samples from healthy donors and cancer patients. Using immunoSEQ multiplex PCR, the repertoire was profiled, and TCRdb retains in-frame clones only, with some absent. The sample shows 90,000 to 100,000 clones, more than 75% of them seen only once. The CDR3 has 14 residues. Germline CDR1 is KGHDR and CDR2 is SFDVKD. After removal of 5 bases from V and 10 bases from J, the junction contained 9 bases not matched to a gene. The rearrangement uses TRBV24-1 and TRBJ2-1; 8 bases align to TRBD2. The sequenced sample was blood. The TCR originated in a man between 60 and 75 years old in good health. The DNA for the CDR3 is TGTGCCACCAGTGGGCGGGGGGCCCAGGCCGAGCAGTTCTTC. Amino acids: CATSGRGAQAEQFF.